This T cell receptor beta chain originates from a study of shared clonotypes between healthy human individuals. Trimming cost V 4 bases and J 2 bases, with 14 bases left between them. The germline V gene encodes CDR1 MGHRA and CDR2 YSYEKL. The CDR3 extends over 15 amino acids. CD45RO-negative, CCR7-positively selected cells formed the naive CD8 fraction, excluding terminally differentiated effector memory CD45RA+ cells. The assay was immunoSEQ multiplex PCR, and TCRdb's table has in-frame clones only and misses some. The sample lists around 650,000 clones; approximately 96% were seen once. Sequences were obtained from naive CD8+ T cells sorted from blood. The receptor comes from a woman between 25 and 40 years old in good health. The chain couples TRBV4-1 to TRBJ2-5; D possibly corresponds to TRBD2 (6 bases). The CDR3 here is CASSRRNGGQETQYF. In DNA form, the CDR3 reads TGCGCCAGCAGCCGTCGGAACGGAGGGCAAGAGACCCAGTACTTC.